This is a list of T cell receptor beta chains from one sample in a study of blood T cell repertoires in COVID-19. TCRdb keeps only in-frame clones here, not all; method: immunoSEQ multiplex PCR. The repertoire holds more than 250,000 clones, with around 86% as singletons. The specimen was peripheral blood. The origin of the receptors is a woman aged 45-65 years with acute or convalescent COVID-19. CDR3s include the opening cysteine and the closing phenylalanine or tryptophan. A D gene is named only where the DNA matches it firmly. Expanded clones get a size class; other rows say once, few or many, or leave the size out.

d_gene	v_gene	j_gene	abundance	CDR3aa	CDR3nt
-	TRBV7-2	TRBJ2-7	-	CASSLYRERYEQYF	TGTGCCAGCAGCTTATACCGGGAGCGTTACGAGCAGTACTTC
-	TRBV4-1	TRBJ1-4	-	CASSRGNGRSNEKLFF	TGCGCCAGCAGCCGGGGGAACGGGAGGTCTAATGAAAAACTGTTTTTT
TRBD1	TRBV5-1	TRBJ1-4	-	CASSRQGTGGNEKLFF	TGCGCCAGCAGCCGGCAGGGGACAGGGGGTAATGAAAAACTGTTTTTT
-	TRBV7-3	TRBJ2-2	-	CASSSPVSGPTGELFF	TGTGCCAGCAGCTCCCCCGTCAGCGGGCCTACCGGGGAGCTGTTTTTT
TRBD2	TRBV27	TRBJ2-1	-	CASSLVRGRARDEQFF	TGTGCCAGCAGTTTAGTACGCGGGAGGGCCAGGGATGAGCAGTTCTTC
TRBD1	TRBV6-1	TRBJ2-1	-	CASSVGQGATYNEQFF	TGTGCCAGCAGTGTAGGACAGGGGGCGACCTACAATGAGCAGTTCTTC
-	TRBV19	TRBJ1-1	-	CASSITPERGAEAFF	TGTGCCAGTAGTATTACCCCTGAACGAGGCGCTGAAGCTTTCTTT
-	TRBV5-8	TRBJ1-3	-	CASSLDRGNTIYF	TGTGCCAGCAGCTTGGACAGGGGAAACACCATATATTTT
-	TRBV2	TRBJ2-7	-	CASRLDAYEQYF	TGTGCCAGCAGACTAGACGCCTACGAGCAGTACTTC
-	TRBV30	TRBJ2-7	-	CAWRLPGLSYEQYF	TGTGCCTGGAGATTACCGGGACTGAGCTACGAGCAGTACTTC
-	TRBV27	TRBJ1-1	-	CASSALAGVHLTEAFF	TGTGCCAGCAGCGCCTTGGCAGGGGTCCACCTCACTGAAGCTTTCTTT
-	TRBV24-1	TRBJ2-3	-	CATSDFGGTDTQYF	TGTGCCACCAGTGATTTCGGAGGCACAGATACGCAGTATTTT
TRBD2	TRBV27	TRBJ2-1	-	CASSLLSGTYNEQFF	TGTGCCAGCAGTTTATTAAGCGGGACTTACAATGAGCAGTTCTTC
TRBD1	TRBV7-3	TRBJ2-1	-	CASSQDRGENEQFF	TGTGCCAGCAGCCAGGACAGGGGGGAAAATGAGCAGTTCTTC
TRBD1	TRBV15	TRBJ2-7	-	CATSPQGDEQYF	TGTGCCACCAGTCCACAGGGGGACGAGCAGTACTTC
-	TRBV5-4	TRBJ1-1	-	CASSIMGRGPEAFF	TGTGCCAGCAGCATTATGGGGAGAGGGCCTGAAGCTTTCTTT
-	TRBV2	TRBJ2-2	-	CASKVALTGELFF	TGTGCCAGCAAAGTCGCACTCACCGGGGAGCTGTTTTTT
-	TRBV27	TRBJ1-5	-	CASRGLGGGFNQPQHF	TGTGCCAGCAGGGGTCTAGGTGGGGGGTTCAATCAGCCCCAGCATTTT
-	TRBV6-5	TRBJ1-2	-	CASNLQLDRFYGYTF	TGTGCCAGCAACCTTCAACTCGACAGATTCTATGGCTACACCTTC
TRBD2	TRBV5-6	TRBJ2-1	-	CASSSTGLAENEQFF	TGTGCCAGCAGCTCCACCGGACTAGCGGAAAATGAGCAGTTCTTC
-	TRBV21-1	TRBJ1-3	few	CASSLLRVNGNTIYF	TGTGCCAGCAGTCTCCTCAGGGTTAACGGAAACACCATATATTTT
-	TRBV27	TRBJ2-3	-	CASSLSLATGLYSTDTQYF	TGTGCCAGCAGTTTATCTTTGGCAACTGGACTGTATAGCACAGATACGCAGTATTTT
TRBD2	TRBV6-2/TRBV6-3	TRBJ2-7	-	CASSRWGGEQYF	TGTGCCAGCAGTCGATGGGGGGGGGAGCAGTACTTC
TRBD1	TRBV7-9	TRBJ2-2	once	CASSGQGAANTGELFF	TGTGCCAGCAGCGGACAGGGGGCGGCGAACACCGGGGAGCTGTTTTTT
TRBD2	TRBV13	TRBJ2-5	-	CASSLPGLAGETQYF	TGTGCCAGCAGCTTACCGGGACTAGCGGGAGAGACCCAGTACTTC
-	TRBV6-1	TRBJ2-7	-	CASSEQGGEQYF	TGTGCCAGCAGTGAACAGGGCGGCGAGCAGTACTTC
TRBD1	TRBV7-2	TRBJ2-5	-	CASSTGTGWGETQYF	TGTGCCAGCAGCACCGGGACAGGGTGGGGAGAGACCCAGTACTTC
TRBD2	TRBV27	TRBJ2-7	-	CASSPSAGGPYEQYF	TGTGCCAGCAGTCCCTCGGCGGGAGGGCCCTACGAGCAGTACTTC
-	TRBV7-9	TRBJ1-1	once	CASSFGGNTEAFF	TGTGCCAGCAGCTTCGGAGGTAACACTGAAGCTTTCTTT
-	TRBV9	TRBJ2-7	-	CASSAPGLSYEQYF	TGTGCCAGCAGCGCCCCGGGACTGTCCTACGAGCAGTACTTC
TRBD1	TRBV25-1	TRBJ1-1	-	CASSGTGRSEAFF	TGTGCCAGCAGTGGGACAGGGCGTAGTGAAGCTTTCTTT
-	TRBV2	TRBJ2-3	-	CASLSSEYTDTQYF	TGTGCCAGCCTCTCTAGCGAGTACACAGATACGCAGTATTTT
-	TRBV28	TRBJ2-7	-	CASRVNYEQYF	TGTGCCAGCCGCGTAAATTACGAGCAGTACTTC
-	TRBV5-1	TRBJ2-5	-	CASSPGQQETQYF	TGCGCCAGCAGCCCCGGACAGCAAGAGACCCAGTACTTC
TRBD1	TRBV11-2	TRBJ2-7	-	CASRGVRRDRGYEQYF	TGTGCCAGCCGGGGGGTGAGGCGGGACAGGGGGTACGAGCAGTACTTC
TRBD2	TRBV11-2	TRBJ2-1	-	CASSPRLAVNEQFF	TGTGCCAGCAGCCCGCGACTAGCGGTCAATGAGCAGTTCTTC
TRBD1	TRBV5-5	TRBJ1-5	few	CASSLHGQGVSQPQHF	TGTGCCAGCAGCTTACACGGACAGGGAGTATCACAGCCCCAGCATTTT
-	TRBV5-1	TRBJ1-3	-	CASSQQGGDTIYF	TGCGCCAGCAGCCAACAGGGTGGGGACACCATATATTTT
TRBD1	TRBV28	TRBJ1-6	-	CASSPRDRGNSPLHF	TGTGCCAGCAGCCCCCGGGACAGGGGTAATTCACCCCTCCACTTT
-	TRBV18	TRBJ1-2	-	CASSPGDNLNYGYTF	TGTGCCAGCTCACCGGGGGACAACCTAAACTATGGCTACACCTTC
-	TRBV21-1	TRBJ2-7	-	CASSFTGRSLAGGREQYF	TGTGCCAGCAGTTTTACGGGTCGGTCCCTAGCGGGAGGGCGCGAGCAGTACTTC
-	TRBV6-5	TRBJ1-6	few	CASSYMRDSPLHF	TGTGCCAGCAGTTATATGAGGGATTCGCCCCTCCACTTT
-	TRBV5-1	TRBJ1-4	-	CASSLAAGIGEKLFF	TGCGCCAGCAGCTTGGCCGCGGGAATCGGTGAAAAACTGTTTTTT
TRBD1	TRBV19	TRBJ1-5	-	CASSRDSSNQPQHF	TGTGCCAGTAGCCGGGACAGTAGCAATCAGCCCCAGCATTTT
-	TRBV9	TRBJ2-3	-	CASSGGEGTDTQYF	TGTGCCAGCAGCGGAGGGGAGGGCACAGATACGCAGTATTTT
-	TRBV19	TRBJ1-5	-	CASSMLGRGGNQPQHF	TGTGCCAGTAGTATGCTTGGCAGGGGTGGTAATCAGCCCCAGCATTTT
-	TRBV28	TRBJ1-5	-	CASSLLYQPQHF	TGTGCCAGCAGCCTATTGTACCAGCCCCAGCATTTT